These 15 T cell receptor beta chains share one sample of origin, sequenced in a study of T cell repertoires in cytomegalovirus infection (dated by TCRdb to the late 2010s). The run used an Illumina HiSeq 1500. TCRdb reworked the public reads: Q25 trimming with fastp, MiXCR clone assembly, productive beta chains retained. Identical CDR3 proteins give one entry, which carries the most common genes and DNA. The sample has roughly 300,000 distinct CDR3 sequences on record, 9% to 9.5% of them singletons. Together, the top ten hold over 3.5% of the sample. The sample was PBMCs. These TCRs come from a human donor in good health (CMV status not recorded). Some clones in this sample may be carry-over from other donors' samples.

This clonotype appeared a few times. The chain uses TRBV5-4 and TRBJ2-1; 11 bases agree with TRBD2. Germline trimming cut 5 bases from V and 1 base from J; bases unmatched to any gene: 5. Per the germline V gene, CDR1 is SGHNT and CDR2 is YYREEE (reference sequence). The CDR3 is 16 residues long. The CDR3 region has the DNA TGTGCCAGCAGAACTAGCGGGGGACGATCCTACAATGAGCAGTTCTTC. This encodes CASRTSGGRSYNEQFF.

The chain employs TRBV12-3 or TRBV12-4 and TRBJ1-2; the match to TRBD1 covers 7 bases. V gave up 6 bases and J gave up 8 bases; unmatched junction bases: 12. The CDR3 is 14 amino acids. CDR3 protein: CASRNRQGDFGYTF. DNA for the CDR3: TGTGCCAGCAGAAACAGACAGGGAGATTTCGGCTACACCTTC.

This clonotype has a handful of counts. The chain is built from TRBV6-6 and TRBJ2-6; D is unresolved. The CDR3 has 14 residues. Looked up from germline, CDR1 is MNHNY and CDR2 is SVGAGI (reference sequence). Trimming took 1 base from V and 4 from J, leaving 5 bases between them. The DNA for the CDR3 is TGTGCCAGCAGTTACTTTGGCGGGGCCAACGTCCTGACTTTC. It is translated as CASSYFGGANVLTF.

At least ten counts were recorded for this clonotype. V is TRBV28 and J is TRBJ1-1; 7 nucleotides line up with TRBD1. V was clipped by 4 bases and J by 3 bases; unmatched bases: 5. This CDR3 is 14 amino acids long. Germline CDR1 and CDR2: MDHEN and SYDVKM. The CDR3 is CASSYFDRDTEAFF. The CDR3 DNA reads TGTGCCAGCAGTTACTTCGACAGGGACACTGAAGCTTTCTTT.

This clonotype occurred many times. V and J are TRBV7-2 and TRBJ2-5, with D possibly called TRBD1 or TRBD2 (5 bases each). V lost 1 base and J lost 5, with 14 bases in between. Looked up from germline, CDR1 is SGHTA and CDR2 is FQGNSA. This CDR3 is built from 15 residues. This CDR3 is CASSLGGKGVETQYF. The CDR3 DNA sequence: TGTGCCAGCAGCTTAGGGGGGAAAGGAGTCGAGACCCAGTACTTC.

This clonotype was seen more than once but under ten times. This chain joins TRBV11-1 and TRBJ2-5, with D possibly TRBD2 on 5 matching bases. CDR1 is SGHAT and CDR2 is FQDESV in the germline V gene (reference sequence). This CDR3 comprises 13 residues. With 4 bases removed from V and 2 bases from J, the gap between germline ends came to 8 bases. For the CDR3, the DNA is TGTGCCAGCAGCTCCAGACTACAAGAGACCCAGTACTTC. It translates to CASSSRLQETQYF.

This clonotype appeared a few times. The chain couples TRBV19 to TRBJ2-7; TRBD1 matches at 7 bases. CDR3 length: 15 amino acids. J lost 0 bases, V lost 5 bases, and 7 bases had no gene match. Looked up from germline, CDR1 is LNHDA and CDR2 is SQIVND (reference sequence). The CDR3 sequence is CASSPTGAGSYEQYF. The CDR3 DNA is TGTGCCAGTAGTCCCACAGGGGCGGGCTCCTACGAGCAGTACTTC. The complete variable domain, with remaining parts taken from reference TRBV19 and TRBJ2-7, reads DGGITQSPKYLFRKEGQNVTLSCEQNLNHDAMYWYRQDPGQGLRLIYYSQIVNDFQKGDIAEGYSVSREKKESFPLTVTSAQKNPTAFYLCASSPTGAGSYEQYFGPGTRLTVT.

This chain uses TRBV28 with TRBJ2-7, with 10 positions matching TRBD2. The J segment lost 1 base and the V segment lost 2 bases, leaving 8 bases of the junction unmatched. The CDR3 is 17 amino acids. Germline loops: CDR1 MDHEN, CDR2 SYDVKM. The CDR3 here is CASSLVTSGTLSYEQYF. The CDR3 bases are TGTGCCAGCAGTTTAGTTACTAGCGGGACGTTATCCTACGAGCAGTACTTC.

V is TRBV12-3 or TRBV12-4 and J is TRBJ2-1; possibly TRBD1 for D (6 bases). V lost 6 bases, J lost 6 bases, and 15 bases lay in between. The CDR3 is 14 amino acids. CDR3 nucleotide sequence: TGTGCCAGCAGCCGCCAGGGGTCAAGCAATGAGCAGTTCTTC. This encodes CASSRQGSSNEQFF.

This clonotype was seen a handful of times. V gene TRBV12-3 or TRBV12-4 combines with J gene TRBJ2-7, with a weak D call TRBD2 (5 bases). V gave up 6 bases and J gave up 7 bases, with 16 bases separating them. The CDR3 is made up of 13 amino acids. CDR3 sequence reads: CASSLSVPLEQYF. CDR3 in DNA: TGTGCCAGCAGCCTTAGCGTCCCTCTAGAGCAGTACTTC.

At least ten counts were recorded for this clonotype. The rearrangement uses TRBV7-2 and TRBJ2-1, with a possible D match to TRBD2 (5 bases). CDR1 is SGHTA and CDR2 is FQGNSA in the germline V gene. The V end was cut by 1 base, the J end by 4 bases, with 14 bases between. The CDR3 is 16 residues long. The CDR3 here is CASSLVAGGGYNEQFF. The CDR3 DNA reads TGTGCCAGCAGCTTAGTTGCGGGTGGTGGGTACAATGAGCAGTTCTTC.

The chain links TRBV7-6 to TRBJ2-2, with no clear D. The germline V gene has CDR1 SGHVS and CDR2 FNYEAQ. The ends were cut back, 5 bases at V and 9 bases at J, with 10 bases in the middle. This CDR3 is 12 amino acids long. The CDR3 protein is CASSEARRELFF. The CDR3, as DNA: TGTGCCAGCAGCGAAGCCCGCCGGGAGCTGTTTTTT.

In its sample, this clonotype was seen many times. V and J are TRBV7-2 and TRBJ2-5; 9 positions match TRBD2. V trimming: 2 bases; J trimming: 0 bases; junction bases outside the gene matches: 1. The CDR3 totals 15 residues. Looked up from germline, CDR1 is SGHTA and CDR2 is FQGNSA. The CDR3 DNA reads TGTGCCAGCAGCTTAAGCGGGGGGTACCAAGAGACCCAGTACTTC. Amino acids: CASSLSGGYQETQYF.

This clonotype was counted a few times. V is TRBV9 and J is TRBJ2-1; D is tentatively TRBD1 or TRBD2 (6 bases each). This CDR3 comprises 17 residues. Germline-derived CDR1 and CDR2 are SGDLS and YYNGEE. V gave up 0 bases and J gave up 5 bases, with 18 bases separating them. This CDR3 reads CASSVDRPGARHNEQFF. The DNA for the CDR3 is TGTGCCAGCAGCGTAGATCGCCCGGGGGCCCGCCACAATGAGCAGTTCTTC.

The chain uses TRBV7-6 and TRBJ1-1; D is unresolved. Germline-derived CDR1 and CDR2 are SGHVS and FNYEAQ. The germline V and J ends were trimmed by 5 bases and 0 bases, with 10 bases remaining between them. The CDR3 has 14 residues. The CDR3 reads CASSLDLVNTEAFF. DNA of the CDR3: TGTGCCAGCAGCCTAGATCTGGTGAACACTGAAGCTTTCTTT.